This is a list of T cell receptor beta chains from one sample in a study of T-cell memory formation after mild COVID-19. One entry per CDR3 protein results from TCRdb running MiXCR on the 5' RACE reads. The profile shows more than 75,000 distinct CDR3 sequences, nearly 25% of them singletons. The sequenced material came from PBMCs or a T cell subset sorted from them (not recorded which). The origin of the receptors is a man in his late teens or twenties who had mild COVID-19 (a few samples of this study predate the infection). Cell type and time point are not known. CDR3s include the opening cysteine and the closing phenylalanine or tryptophan. D genes are given only for firm matches. Size is stated for part of the rows, as once, few or many counts, or as a class when the clone is expanded.

CDR3 protein: CASSLRGSGGYPSSYEQYF; CDR3 DNA: TGTGCCAGCAGCTTGAGGGGGAGCGGGGGTTACCCAAGCTCCTACGAGCAGTACTTC; D gene: TRBD2; clone size: .; V gene: TRBV7-2; J gene: TRBJ2-7
CDR3 protein: CASSPGQGMNTEAFF; CDR3 DNA: TGTGCCAGCAGCCCCGGACAGGGAATGAACACTGAAGCTTTCTTT; D gene: TRBD1; clone size: .; V gene: TRBV7-3; J gene: TRBJ1-1
CDR3 protein: CASSVKAGAGEQYF; CDR3 DNA: TGTGCCAGCAGCGTAAAGGCGGGGGCGGGTGAACAGTACTTC; D gene: .; clone size: once; V gene: TRBV9; J gene: TRBJ2-7
CDR3 protein: CASSFLTGGGYTF; CDR3 DNA: TGTGCCAGCAGCTTCCTCACAGGGGGTGGCTACACCTTC; D gene: TRBD1; clone size: .; V gene: TRBV7-9; J gene: TRBJ1-2
CDR3 protein: CAISPDHSNTGELFF; CDR3 DNA: TGTGCCATCAGTCCCGATCACTCGAACACCGGGGAGCTGTTTTTT; D gene: .; clone size: .; V gene: TRBV10-3; J gene: TRBJ2-2
CDR3 protein: CASSLGASNYGYTF; CDR3 DNA: TGTGCCAGCAGCCTCGGGGCCTCAAACTATGGCTACACCTTC; D gene: .; clone size: .; V gene: TRBV3-1; J gene: TRBJ1-2
CDR3 protein: CASSVPPEDRIGYTF; CDR3 DNA: TGTGCCAGCAGCGTCCCCCCCGAAGACAGAATAGGCTACACCTTC; D gene: .; clone size: .; V gene: TRBV9; J gene: TRBJ1-2
CDR3 protein: CATSRDRVNGYTF; CDR3 DNA: TGTGCCACCAGCAGAGATCGGGTTAATGGCTACACCTTC; D gene: .; clone size: few; V gene: TRBV15; J gene: TRBJ1-2
CDR3 protein: CASSFKRGMYDEQFF; CDR3 DNA: TGTGCCAGCAGCTTCAAGCGGGGCATGTACGATGAGCAGTTCTTC; D gene: TRBD2; clone size: .; V gene: TRBV7-6; J gene: TRBJ2-1
CDR3 protein: CASSVEQGQPQHF; CDR3 DNA: TGTGCCAGCAGCGTAGAGCAGGGTCAGCCCCAGCATTTT; D gene: .; clone size: .; V gene: TRBV9; J gene: TRBJ1-5
CDR3 protein: CASSSPSLAALGGDTQYF; CDR3 DNA: TGTGCCAGCAGTTCCCCTAGTCTGGCCGCCCTAGGGGGAGATACGCAGTATTTT; D gene: .; clone size: .; V gene: TRBV28; J gene: TRBJ2-3
CDR3 protein: CASSPGQVSVNQPQHF; CDR3 DNA: TGTGCCAGCAGCCCTGGACAGGTCTCGGTGAATCAGCCCCAGCATTTT; D gene: TRBD1; clone size: few; V gene: TRBV7-2; J gene: TRBJ1-5
CDR3 protein: CASSHGLAGNNEQFF; CDR3 DNA: TGTGCCAGCAGCCACGGACTAGCGGGGAACAATGAGCAGTTCTTC; D gene: TRBD2; clone size: many; V gene: TRBV7-2; J gene: TRBJ2-1
CDR3 protein: CASSYWAGEAFF; CDR3 DNA: TGTGCCAGCAGTTACTGGGCGGGGGAAGCTTTCTTT; D gene: .; clone size: .; V gene: TRBV6-5; J gene: TRBJ1-1
CDR3 protein: CASSLAGGVGRKHEQYF; CDR3 DNA: TGTGCCAGCAGCTTAGCTGGAGGGGTGGGCCGAAAACACGAGCAGTACTTC; D gene: .; clone size: .; V gene: TRBV7-9; J gene: TRBJ2-7
CDR3 protein: CASSGTVSTGELFF; CDR3 DNA: TGTGCCAGCTCCGGGACAGTTTCTACCGGGGAGCTGTTTTTT; D gene: TRBD1; clone size: .; V gene: TRBV12-3/TRBV12-4; J gene: TRBJ2-2
CDR3 protein: CASSIDRGNTEAFF; CDR3 DNA: TGTGCCAGCAGCATCGACAGGGGGAACACTGAAGCTTTCTTT; D gene: TRBD1; clone size: .; V gene: TRBV27; J gene: TRBJ1-1
CDR3 protein: CAITETSPDTQYF; CDR3 DNA: TGTGCCATCACGGAGACTAGCCCAGATACGCAGTATTTT; D gene: TRBD2; clone size: few; V gene: TRBV10-3; J gene: TRBJ2-3
CDR3 protein: CASTTIGDGYTF; CDR3 DNA: TGTGCCAGTACCACCATAGGGGATGGCTACACCTTC; D gene: .; clone size: .; V gene: TRBV19; J gene: TRBJ1-2
CDR3 protein: CASSLYRAAETQYF; CDR3 DNA: TGTGCCAGCAGTCTATATCGGGCGGCAGAGACCCAGTACTTC; D gene: .; clone size: .; V gene: TRBV12-3/TRBV12-4; J gene: TRBJ2-5
CDR3 protein: CASSYGGWNTEAFF; CDR3 DNA: TGTGCCAGCAGTTACGGGGGCTGGAACACTGAAGCTTTCTTT; D gene: .; clone size: few; V gene: TRBV6-5; J gene: TRBJ1-1
CDR3 protein: CASSFSLAEQFF; CDR3 DNA: TGTGCCAGCAGTTTTAGTTTAGCTGAGCAGTTCTTC; D gene: .; clone size: few; V gene: TRBV27; J gene: TRBJ2-1